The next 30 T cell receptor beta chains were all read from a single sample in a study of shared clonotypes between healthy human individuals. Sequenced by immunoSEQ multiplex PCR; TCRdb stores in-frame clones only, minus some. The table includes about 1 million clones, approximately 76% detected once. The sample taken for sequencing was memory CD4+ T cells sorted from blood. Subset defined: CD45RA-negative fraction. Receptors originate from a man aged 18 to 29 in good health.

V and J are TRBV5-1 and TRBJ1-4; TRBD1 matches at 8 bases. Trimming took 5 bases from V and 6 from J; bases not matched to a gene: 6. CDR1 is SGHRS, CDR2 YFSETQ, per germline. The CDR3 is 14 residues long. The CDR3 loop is CASSPGTGHEKLFF. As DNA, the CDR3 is TGCGCCAGCAGTCCCGGGACAGGACATGAAAAACTGTTTTTT. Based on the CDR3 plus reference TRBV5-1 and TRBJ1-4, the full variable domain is KAGVTQTPRYLIKTRGQQVTLSCSPISGHRSVSWYQQTPGQGLQFLFEYFSETQRNKGNFPGRFSGRQFSNSRSEMNVSTLELGDSALYLCASSPGTGHEKLFFGSGTQLSVL.

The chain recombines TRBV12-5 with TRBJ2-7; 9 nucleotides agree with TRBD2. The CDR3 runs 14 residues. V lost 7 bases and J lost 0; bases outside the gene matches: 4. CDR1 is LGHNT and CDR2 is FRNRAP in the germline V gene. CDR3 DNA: TGTGCTAGTGCCTATAGCGGGAGCTCCTACGAGCAGTACTTC. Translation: CASAYSGSSYEQYF.

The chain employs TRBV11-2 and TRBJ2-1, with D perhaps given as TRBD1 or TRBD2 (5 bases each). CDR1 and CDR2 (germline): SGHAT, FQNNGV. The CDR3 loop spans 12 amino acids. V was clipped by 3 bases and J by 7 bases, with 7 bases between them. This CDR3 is CASSFEGNEQFF. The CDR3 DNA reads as TGTGCCAGCAGCTTTGAGGGGAATGAGCAGTTCTTC.

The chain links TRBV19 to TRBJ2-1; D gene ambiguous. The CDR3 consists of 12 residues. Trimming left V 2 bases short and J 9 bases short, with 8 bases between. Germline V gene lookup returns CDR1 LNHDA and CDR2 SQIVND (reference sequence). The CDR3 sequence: CASSIRVGEQFF. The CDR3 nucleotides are TGTGCCAGTAGTATACGGGTTGGTGAGCAGTTCTTC.

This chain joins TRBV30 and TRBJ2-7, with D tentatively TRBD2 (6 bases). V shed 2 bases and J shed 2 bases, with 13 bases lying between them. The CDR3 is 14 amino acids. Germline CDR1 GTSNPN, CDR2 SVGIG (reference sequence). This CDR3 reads CAWSWSGGTYEQYF. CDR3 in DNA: TGTGCCTGGAGTTGGAGCGGAGGGACCTACGAGCAGTACTTC.

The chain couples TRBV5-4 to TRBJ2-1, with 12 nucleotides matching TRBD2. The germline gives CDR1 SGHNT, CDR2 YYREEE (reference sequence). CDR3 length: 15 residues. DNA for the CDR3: TGTGCAGCGTACTCGAGGACTAGCGGGATGAATGAGCAGTTCTTC. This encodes CAAYSRTSGMNEQFF. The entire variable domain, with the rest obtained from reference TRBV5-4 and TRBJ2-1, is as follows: ETGVTQSPTHLIKTRGQQVTLRCSSQSGHNTVSWYQQALGQGPQFIFQYYREEENGRGNFPPRFSGLQFPNYSSELNVNALELDDSALYLCAAYSRTSGMNEQFFGPGTRLTVL.

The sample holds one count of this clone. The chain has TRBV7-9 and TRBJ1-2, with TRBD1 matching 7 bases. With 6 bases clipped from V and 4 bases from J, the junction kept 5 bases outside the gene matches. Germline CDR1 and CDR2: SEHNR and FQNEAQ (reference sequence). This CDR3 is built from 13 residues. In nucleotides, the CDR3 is TGTGCCAGCAGTTTTACAGGGGCCTATGGCTACACCTTC. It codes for CASSFTGAYGYTF.

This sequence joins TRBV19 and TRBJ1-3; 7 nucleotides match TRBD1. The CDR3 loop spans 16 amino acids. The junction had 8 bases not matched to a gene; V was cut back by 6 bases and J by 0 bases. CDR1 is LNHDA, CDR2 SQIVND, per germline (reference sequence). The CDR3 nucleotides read TGTGCCAGTAGAGCATGGGACAGTAGCTCTGGAAACACCATATATTTT. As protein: CASRAWDSSSGNTIYF.

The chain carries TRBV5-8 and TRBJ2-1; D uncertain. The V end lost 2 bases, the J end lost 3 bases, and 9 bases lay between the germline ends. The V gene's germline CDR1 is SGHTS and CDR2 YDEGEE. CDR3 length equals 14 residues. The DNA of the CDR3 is TGTGCCAGCAGCTTCGGCCAATTCTACAATGAGCAGTTCTTC. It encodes CASSFGQFYNEQFF.

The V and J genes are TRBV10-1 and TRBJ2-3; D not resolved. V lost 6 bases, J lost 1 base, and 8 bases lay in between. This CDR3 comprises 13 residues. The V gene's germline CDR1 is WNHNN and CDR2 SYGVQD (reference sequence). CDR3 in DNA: TGCGCCAGCAGCCCCGGTGGCACAGATACGCAGTATTTT. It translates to CASSPGGTDTQYF.

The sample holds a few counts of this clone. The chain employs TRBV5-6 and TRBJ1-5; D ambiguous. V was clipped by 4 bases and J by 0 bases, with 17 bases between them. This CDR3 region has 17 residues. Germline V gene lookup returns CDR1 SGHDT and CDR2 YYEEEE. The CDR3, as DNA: TGTGCCAGCAGCCAACGTTACACCGGGTATAGCAATCAGCCCCAGCATTTT. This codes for CASSQRYTGYSNQPQHF.

The CDR3 DNA follows: TGTGCCAGCAGCTTAAGGGGCAGACCCCAAGAGACCCAGTACTTC. Protein product: CASSLRGRPQETQYF. This chain links TRBV7-2 with TRBJ2-5; D is perhaps TRBD1 (5 bases). Trimming removed 2 bases at V and 1 base at J, with 11 bases between. CDR3 length: 15 residues. CDR1 and CDR2 (germline): SGHTA, FQGNSA.

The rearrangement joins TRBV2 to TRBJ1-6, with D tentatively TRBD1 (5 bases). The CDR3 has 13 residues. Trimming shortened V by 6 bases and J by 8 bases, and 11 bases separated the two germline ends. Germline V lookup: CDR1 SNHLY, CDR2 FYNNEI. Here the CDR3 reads CASRWTQDSPLHF. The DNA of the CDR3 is TGTGCCAGCAGGTGGACACAGGATTCACCCCTCCACTTT.

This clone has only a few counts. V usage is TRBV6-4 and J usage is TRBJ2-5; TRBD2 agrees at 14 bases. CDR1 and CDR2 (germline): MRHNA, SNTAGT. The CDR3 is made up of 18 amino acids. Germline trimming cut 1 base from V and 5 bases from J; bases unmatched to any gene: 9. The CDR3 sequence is CASSDFGTSGRGRETQYF. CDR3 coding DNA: TGTGCCAGCAGTGACTTCGGGACTAGCGGGAGAGGTAGGGAGACCCAGTACTTC.

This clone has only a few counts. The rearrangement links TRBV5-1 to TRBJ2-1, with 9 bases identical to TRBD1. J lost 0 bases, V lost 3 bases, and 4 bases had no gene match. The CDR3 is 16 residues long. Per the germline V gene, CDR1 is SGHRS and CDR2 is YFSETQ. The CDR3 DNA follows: TGCGCCAGCAGCTCCGGGACAGGGACCTCCTACAATGAGCAGTTCTTC. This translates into CASSSGTGTSYNEQFF.

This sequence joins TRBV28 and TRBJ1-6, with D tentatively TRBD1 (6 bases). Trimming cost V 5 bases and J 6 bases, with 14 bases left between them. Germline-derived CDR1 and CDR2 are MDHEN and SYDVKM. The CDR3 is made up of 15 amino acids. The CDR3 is CASSVGGQTNSPLHF. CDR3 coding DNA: TGTGCCAGCAGTGTTGGGGGGCAGACTAATTCACCCCTCCACTTT.

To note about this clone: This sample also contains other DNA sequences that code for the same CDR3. The CDR3 sequence is CASSSGQTTGELFF. As DNA, the CDR3 is TGCGCCAGCAGCTCGGGACAGACGACCGGGGAGCTGTTTTTT. The rearrangement links TRBV5-1 to TRBJ2-2; 7 bases are a match to TRBD1. V trimming: 3 bases; J trimming: 5 bases; junction bases outside the gene matches: 4. Germline values: CDR1 SGHRS, CDR2 YFSETQ. This CDR3 has 14 residues.

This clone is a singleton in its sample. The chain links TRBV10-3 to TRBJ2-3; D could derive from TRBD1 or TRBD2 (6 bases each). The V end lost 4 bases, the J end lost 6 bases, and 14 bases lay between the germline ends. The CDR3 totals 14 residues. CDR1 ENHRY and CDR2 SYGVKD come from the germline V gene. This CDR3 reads CAISARGETDTQYF. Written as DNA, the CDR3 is TGTGCCATCAGTGCTAGGGGGGAGACGGATACGCAGTATTTT.

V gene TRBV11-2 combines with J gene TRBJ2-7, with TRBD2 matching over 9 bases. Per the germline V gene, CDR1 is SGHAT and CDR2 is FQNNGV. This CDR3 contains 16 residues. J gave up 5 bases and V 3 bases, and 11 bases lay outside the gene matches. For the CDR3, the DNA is TGTGCCAGCAGCTTTAGGGGGCTCCAGCGGGAGGACGAGCAGTACTTC. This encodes CASSFRGLQREDEQYF.

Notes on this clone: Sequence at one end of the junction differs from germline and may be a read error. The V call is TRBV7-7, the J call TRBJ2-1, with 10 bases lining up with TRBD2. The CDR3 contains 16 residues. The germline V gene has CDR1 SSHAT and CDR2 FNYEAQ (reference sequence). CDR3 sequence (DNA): TGTGCTAGCAGCTTAGTTCCAGCGGGGGGGAAGAATGAGCAGTTCTTC. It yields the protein CASSLVPAGGKNEQFF.

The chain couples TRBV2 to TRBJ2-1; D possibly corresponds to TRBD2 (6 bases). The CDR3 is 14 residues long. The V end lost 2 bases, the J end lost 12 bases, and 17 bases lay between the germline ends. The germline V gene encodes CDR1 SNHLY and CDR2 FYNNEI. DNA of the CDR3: TGTGCCAGCAGTGAACGGCCCGGTTACGGGGGGCAGTTCTTC. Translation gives CASSERPGYGGQFF.

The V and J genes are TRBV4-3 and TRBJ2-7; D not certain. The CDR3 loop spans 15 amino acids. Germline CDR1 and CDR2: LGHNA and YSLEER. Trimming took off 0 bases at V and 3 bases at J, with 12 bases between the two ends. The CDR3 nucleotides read TGCGCCAGCAGCCAAGATCGGTGGCCGGACTACGAGCAGTACTTC. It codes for CASSQDRWPDYEQYF.

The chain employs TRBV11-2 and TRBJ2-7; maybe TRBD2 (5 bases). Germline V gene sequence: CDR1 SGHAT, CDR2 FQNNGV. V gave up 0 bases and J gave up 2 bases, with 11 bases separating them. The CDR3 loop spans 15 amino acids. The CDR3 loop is CASSLDPVGAYEQYF. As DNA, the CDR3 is TGTGCCAGCAGCTTAGATCCGGTGGGAGCCTACGAGCAGTACTTC.

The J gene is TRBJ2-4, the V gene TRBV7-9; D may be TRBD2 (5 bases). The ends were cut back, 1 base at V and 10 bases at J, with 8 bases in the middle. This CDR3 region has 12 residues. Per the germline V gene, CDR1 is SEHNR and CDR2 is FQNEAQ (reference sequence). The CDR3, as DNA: TGTGCCAGCAGCTTAGATCCGGGAATTCAGTACTTC. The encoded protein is CASSLDPGIQYF.

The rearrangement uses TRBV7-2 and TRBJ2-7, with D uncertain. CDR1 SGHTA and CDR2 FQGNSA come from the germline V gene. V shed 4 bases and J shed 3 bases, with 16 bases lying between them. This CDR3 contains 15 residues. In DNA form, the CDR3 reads TGTGCCAGCAGCTCCTCGGCCGGATCATACTACGAGCAGTACTTC. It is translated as CASSSSAGSYYEQYF.

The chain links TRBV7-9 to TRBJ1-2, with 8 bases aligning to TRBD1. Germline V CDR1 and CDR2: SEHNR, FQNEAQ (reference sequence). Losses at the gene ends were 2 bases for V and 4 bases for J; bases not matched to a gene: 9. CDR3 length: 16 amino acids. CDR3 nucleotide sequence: TGTGCCAGCAGCTTATGGTCGGACAGGGCCGCCTATGGCTACACCTTC. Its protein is CASSLWSDRAAYGYTF.

Here the CDR3 DNA reads TGTGCCAGCAGTGACCGGGTTCAGTCCTATAATTCACCCCTCCACTTT. Encoded protein: CASSDRVQSYNSPLHF. The chain employs TRBV6-1 and TRBJ1-6, with no clear D. Per germline, CDR1 MNHNS and CDR2 SASEGT. Trimming took off 3 bases at V and 1 base at J, with 10 bases between the two ends. The CDR3 sequence is 16 residues long.

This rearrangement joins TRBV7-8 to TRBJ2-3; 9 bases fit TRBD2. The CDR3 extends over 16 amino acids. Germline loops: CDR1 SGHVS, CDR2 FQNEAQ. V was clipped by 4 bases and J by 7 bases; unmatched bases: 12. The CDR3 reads CASSWTAGGPRYTQYF. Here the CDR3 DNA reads TGTGCCAGCAGCTGGACGGCGGGAGGGCCGAGATATACGCAGTATTTT.

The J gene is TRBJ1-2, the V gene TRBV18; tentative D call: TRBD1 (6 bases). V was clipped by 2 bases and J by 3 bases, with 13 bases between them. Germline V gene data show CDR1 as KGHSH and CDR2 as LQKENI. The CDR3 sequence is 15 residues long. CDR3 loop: CASSPEAGAYYGYTF. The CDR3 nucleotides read TGTGCCAGCTCACCAGAGGCAGGGGCTTACTATGGCTACACCTTC.

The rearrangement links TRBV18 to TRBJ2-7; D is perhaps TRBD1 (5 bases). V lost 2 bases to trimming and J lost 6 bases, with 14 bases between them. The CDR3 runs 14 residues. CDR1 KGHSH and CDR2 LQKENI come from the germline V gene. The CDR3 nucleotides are TGTGCCAGCTCACCAAGCAGGGTTGAGGTCGAGCAGTACTTC. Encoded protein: CASSPSRVEVEQYF.